This T cell receptor (beta chain) was sequenced in a study of blood T cell repertoires in COVID-19. The CDR3 sequence is 14 residues long. Per germline, CDR1 MGHRA and CDR2 YSYEKL. Trimming shortened V by 4 bases and J by 2 bases, and 11 bases separated the two germline ends. Assay: immunoSEQ multiplex PCR; the TCRdb copy retains only in-frame clones and omits some. The profile shows 200,000 or so clones, 75% to 85% of them singletons. This receptor was taken from a human donor in a cohort sampled during active COVID-19. The chain couples TRBV4-1 to TRBJ2-5; D is possibly TRBD1 (6 bases). The sequenced sample consisted of peripheral blood. CDR3 protein: CASSLGHLQETQYF. The CDR3 region has the DNA TGCGCCAGCAGCCTGGGACACTTGCAAGAGACCCAGTACTTC.